One sample yielded the 12 T cell receptor beta chains listed below, sequenced in a study of PD-1 blockade in classical Hodgkin lymphoma. Clones were sequenced by immunoSEQ multiplex PCR, and TCRdb holds only the in-frame ones, with some missing. The sample lists about 21,000 clones, about 80% occurring once. The time point denotes: cycle 4 day 1 (C4D1), after about 6 weeks of nivolumab. Every patient was affected by relapse after autologous stem cell transplantation, while exposure to brentuximab vedotin was not uniform. Specimen: peripheral blood mononuclear cells (PBMCs), collected before the fourth cycle of nivolumab. These receptors all stem from a human donor with classical Hodgkin lymphoma.

This clone was seen a single time. The V and J genes are TRBV29-1 and TRBJ2-7, with D possibly matching TRBD1 (6 bases). The CDR3 extends over 11 amino acids. Trimming took 8 bases from V and 3 from J, leaving 11 bases between them. Germline values: CDR1 SQVTM, CDR2 ANQGSEA. CDR3 DNA: TGCAGCATGAGCAGGGGCTACGAGCAGTACTTC. The encoded protein is CSMSRGYEQYF.

V gene TRBV7-7 combines with J gene TRBJ2-5; 9 nucleotides match TRBD2. J lost 4 bases, V lost 1 base, and 1 base had no gene match. The length of the CDR3 is 14 residues. The germline V gene encodes CDR1 SSHAT and CDR2 FNYEAQ (reference sequence). For the CDR3, the DNA is TGTGCCAGCAGCTTAGGGACTAGCGTAGAGACCCAGTACTTC. This encodes CASSLGTSVETQYF.

V gene TRBV30 combines with J gene TRBJ2-2; D ambiguous. With 4 bases removed from V and 1 base from J, the gap between germline ends came to 13 bases. The CDR3 contains 15 residues. The germline CDR1 and CDR2 sequences are GTSNPN and SVGIG (reference sequence). In DNA form, the CDR3 reads TGTGCCTGGAACGTCGATTATCGGAACACCGGGGAGCTGTTTTTT. As protein: CAWNVDYRNTGELFF.

This clone was recorded only once. This chain uses TRBV7-3 with TRBJ1-6; 7 bases are shared with TRBD1. This CDR3 comprises 14 residues. The germline V gene encodes CDR1 SGHTA and CDR2 FQGTGA. Trimming took 5 bases from V and 9 from J; bases not matched to a gene: 7. CDR3 loop: CASSETGIGSPLHF. DNA of the CDR3: TGTGCCAGCAGCGAGACAGGGATCGGTTCACCCCTCCACTTT.

The V and J genes are TRBV7-3 and TRBJ2-7; D not resolved. The CDR3 length is 13 residues. Germline loops: CDR1 SGHTA, CDR2 FQGTGA. Deletions cut 4 bases from V and 2 bases from J, with 9 bases between. CDR3 loop: CASSSGPPYEQYF. The CDR3 bases are TGTGCCAGCAGCTCCGGACCCCCCTACGAGCAGTACTTC.

As concerns this clone: Other DNA variants within this sample encode the same CDR3. The chain employs TRBV27 and TRBJ2-7; a weak D match, TRBD2 (6 bases). The germline CDR1 and CDR2 sequences are MNHEY and SMNVEV (reference sequence). V dropped 3 bases and J dropped 2 bases, with 14 bases sitting between them. The CDR3 is 15 residues long. CDR3: CASSLSRGKTYEQYF. DNA for the CDR3: TGTGCCAGCAGTTTGTCCCGGGGGAAAACCTACGAGCAGTACTTC.

This clone was recorded a few times. V usage is TRBV6-4 and J usage is TRBJ2-3; tentative D call: TRBD2 (6 bases). CDR3 length: 13 amino acids. Trimming cost V 5 bases and J 5 bases, with 11 bases left between them. Germline CDR1 and CDR2: MRHNA and SNTAGT. CDR3 loop: CASSRREGDTQYF. CDR3 bases: TGTGCCAGCAGTCGGCGGGAAGGAGATACGCAGTATTTT.

This clone was seen a handful of times. The chain has TRBV10-1 and TRBJ2-7; D unresolved. The germline V gene encodes CDR1 WNHNN and CDR2 SYGVQD (reference sequence). This CDR3 contains 14 residues. Trimming removed 4 bases at V and 7 bases at J, with 17 bases between. The CDR3 sequence is CASSVNRNGLEQYF. CDR3 bases: TGCGCCAGCAGTGTTAACAGAAATGGTCTTGAGCAGTACTTC.

The CDR3 DNA sequence: TGCGCCAGCAGCCAATCCGGGACAGGGGGCGATGGCTACACCTTC. This encodes CASSQSGTGGDGYTF. The genes are TRBV5-1 and TRBJ1-2; 12 bases agree with TRBD1. This CDR3 comprises 15 residues. From germline, CDR1 is SGHRS and CDR2 YFSETQ. With 4 bases clipped from V and 6 bases from J, the junction kept 7 bases outside the gene matches.

DNA for the CDR3: TGTGCCAGCAGTGAATTGGGGCGAAGACAGTACTTC. This translates into CASSELGRRQYF. This chain joins TRBV28 and TRBJ2-7; a possible D gene is TRBD1 (5 bases). The CDR3 totals 12 residues. Germline CDR1 reads MDHEN; CDR2 reads SYDVKM. The ends were cut back, 5 bases at V and 10 bases at J, with 15 bases in the middle. Full variable domain (missing parts from reference TRBV28 and TRBJ2-7): DVKVTQSSRYLVKRTGEKVFLECVQDMDHENMFWYRQDPGLGLRLIYFSYDVKMKEKGDIPEGYSVSREKKERFSLILESASTNQTSMYLCASSELGRRQYFGPGTRLTVT.

V usage is TRBV5-3 and J usage is TRBJ2-7; tentative D call: TRBD1 (5 bases). TRBV5-3 counts as an open reading frame of uncertain function. The CDR3 extends over 21 amino acids. Trimming removed 4 bases at V and 0 bases at J, with 32 bases between. The CDR3 DNA reads as TGTGCCAGAAGCCCACCGACACGGGCGCGAACAGGTGGATCTTACTCCTACGAGCAGTACTTC. Residues: CARSPPTRARTGGSYSYEQYF.

The chain is built from TRBV7-2 and TRBJ2-3; a weak D match, TRBD2 (6 bases). Germline values: CDR1 SGHTA, CDR2 FQGNSA. This CDR3 is built from 16 residues. Trimming removed 8 bases at V and 1 base at J, with 19 bases between. CDR3 DNA: TGTGCCAGCGTAAGGGGCCGGGACTGGCGCACAGATACGCAGTATTTT. Its protein product is CASVRGRDWRTDTQYF.